The 10 T cell receptor beta chains below were found in one sample sequenced in a study of cytomegalovirus exposure and HLA in healthy donors. Primers: 60 Vbeta forward and 13 Jbeta reverse. Assay: immunoSEQ multiplex PCR; the TCRdb copy retains only in-frame clones and omits some. The sample has about 100,000 clones, roughly 78% seen once. Sample: PBMCs. These receptors were obtained from a woman aged 55 to 70 in good health and CMV-seronegative.

V is TRBV6-1 and J is TRBJ2-1, with D possibly matching TRBD1 (6 bases). V was clipped by 10 bases and J by 5 bases, with 15 bases between them. The CDR3 spans 13 residues. Germline-derived CDR1 and CDR2 are MNHNS and SASEGT. CDR3 sequence reads: CATRWAGDNEQFF. In DNA form, the CDR3 reads TGTGCCACCAGATGGGCAGGGGACAATGAGCAGTTCTTC.

The genes are TRBV19 and TRBJ1-4; 7 bases fit TRBD1. Per germline, CDR1 LNHDA and CDR2 SQIVND (reference sequence). The junction had 7 bases not matched to a gene; V was cut back by 2 bases and J by 7 bases. CDR3 length: 15 residues. The CDR3 loop reads CASSITGARGEKLFF. CDR3 nucleotides: TGTGCCAGTAGTATAACAGGGGCGCGGGGTGAAAAACTGTTTTTT.

This clone has just one count. This chain connects TRBV10-1 to TRBJ2-1; 9 bases align to TRBD1. Germline lookup yields CDR1 WNHNN and CDR2 SYGVQD (reference sequence). V shed 6 bases and J 4 bases; nucleotides not matched to a gene: 4. The CDR3 runs 14 residues. The CDR3 DNA is TGCGCCAGCAGGGACAGGGGTGAGTACAATGAGCAGTTCTTC. Its protein product is CASRDRGEYNEQFF.

The J gene is TRBJ1-3, the V gene TRBV29-1; no clear D gene. The V gene lost 4 bases and the J gene lost 4 bases, with 11 bases spanning the gap. Germline V gene data show CDR1 as SQVTM and CDR2 as ANQGSEA. This CDR3 has 13 residues. CDR3 sequence: CSVGETVGNTIYF. DNA of the CDR3: TGCAGCGTTGGGGAGACGGTCGGAAACACCATATATTTT. Full variable domain (rest looked up from reference TRBV29-1 and TRBJ1-3): SAVISQKPSRDICQRGTSLTIQCQVDSQVTMMFWYRQQPGQSLTLIATANQGSEATYESGFVIDKFPISRPNLTFSTLTVSNMSPEDSSIYLCSVGETVGNTIYFGEGSWLTVV.

The chain joins TRBV15 to TRBJ2-5, with D unresolved. The germline V gene has CDR1 LNHNV and CDR2 YYDKDF (reference sequence). V dropped 0 bases and J dropped 5 bases, with 7 bases sitting between them. The CDR3 has 13 amino acids. The CDR3 is CATSRERAETQYF. As DNA, the CDR3 is TGTGCCACCAGCAGAGAACGTGCGGAGACCCAGTACTTC.

This rearrangement joins TRBV5-6 to TRBJ2-5; maybe TRBD2 (5 bases). Germline lookup yields CDR1 SGHDT and CDR2 YYEEEE. CDR3 length: 15 residues. The V and J ends lost 1 base and 2 bases respectively, with 12 bases between them. CDR3 in amino acids: CASSLFESGQETQYF. In DNA form, the CDR3 reads TGTGCCAGCAGCTTGTTCGAGAGCGGTCAAGAGACCCAGTACTTC.

The chain combines TRBV30 with TRBJ1-2; 9 nucleotides align to TRBD1. J gave up 0 bases and V 4 bases, and 6 bases lay outside the gene matches. The CDR3 contains 15 residues. CDR1 and CDR2 from the germline V gene are GTSNPN and SVGIG (reference sequence). The CDR3 loop reads CAWTYGDRANYGYTF. In DNA form, the CDR3 reads TGTGCCTGGACCTACGGGGACAGGGCTAACTATGGCTACACCTTC.

The rearrangement uses TRBV7-2 and TRBJ2-2, with D possibly TRBD1 on 6 matching bases. Between the trimmed V and J ends, which lost 2 bases and 6 bases, there was a span of 10 bases. Germline CDR1 SGHTA, CDR2 FQGNSA. There are 14 residues in the CDR3. CDR3 in amino acids: CASSLYRVAGELFF. CDR3 nucleotide sequence: TGTGCCAGCAGCTTATACAGGGTTGCCGGGGAGCTGTTTTTT.

The V gene is TRBV5-1, the J gene TRBJ2-7, with D possibly being TRBD2 (7 bases). Per the germline V gene, CDR1 is SGHRS and CDR2 is YFSETQ. The CDR3 is 16 amino acids. The V and J ends lost 2 bases and 2 bases respectively, with 17 bases between them. CDR3 coding DNA: TGCGCCAGCAGCTTTTGGGGGGGCAGACAGACCTACGAGCAGTACTTC. This encodes CASSFWGGRQTYEQYF.

V is TRBV25-1 and J is TRBJ2-1; 9 bases map to TRBD1. The CDR3 spans 17 residues. Germline V CDR1 and CDR2: MGHDK, SYGVNS. The V and J ends lost 6 bases and 1 base, in that order; junction bases with no gene match: 10. The CDR3 region is CASRRGPGTGSYNEQFF. The CDR3 coding sequence is TGTGCCAGCAGGCGAGGCCCCGGGACAGGGTCCTACAATGAGCAGTTCTTC.